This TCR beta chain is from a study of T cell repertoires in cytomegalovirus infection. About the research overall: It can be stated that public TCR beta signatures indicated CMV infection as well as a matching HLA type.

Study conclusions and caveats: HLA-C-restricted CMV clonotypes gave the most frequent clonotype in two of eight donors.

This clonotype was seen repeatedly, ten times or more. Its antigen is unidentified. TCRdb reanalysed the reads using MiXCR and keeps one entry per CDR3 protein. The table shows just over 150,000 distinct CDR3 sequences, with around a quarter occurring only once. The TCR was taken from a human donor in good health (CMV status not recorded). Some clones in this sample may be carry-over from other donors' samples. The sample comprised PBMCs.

The CDR3 protein is CASSLAGGNEQFF. The DNA of the CDR3 is TGTGCCAGCAGCTTAGCGGGGGGAAATGAGCAGTTCTTC. V is TRBV7-2 and J is TRBJ2-1; TRBD2 is a possible D gene (6 bases). With 0 bases removed from V and 7 bases from J, the gap between germline ends came to 7 bases. Germline assignment: CDR1 SGHTA and CDR2 FQGNSA. This CDR3 region has 13 residues. Full variable domain (rest looked up from reference TRBV7-2 and TRBJ2-1): GAGVSQSPSNKVTEKGKDVELRCDPISGHTALYWYRQSLGQGLEFLIYFQGNSAPDKSGLPSDRFSAERTGGSVSTLTIQRTQQEDSAVYLCASSLAGGNEQFFGPGTRLTVL.